Shown below are 2 T cell receptor beta chains from a single sample sequenced in a study of cytomegalovirus exposure and HLA in healthy donors. 60 Vbeta and 13 Jbeta primers were used in PCR. Method: immunoSEQ multiplex PCR; TCRdb's copy keeps in-frame clones and lacks some. This table has roughly 96,000 clones, roughly 74% appearing once. Sequencing was carried out using PBMCs. These receptors were taken from a female donor in good health and CMV-seropositive.

The chain uses TRBV5-4 and TRBJ2-3; no firm D call. Germline assignment: CDR1 SGHNT and CDR2 YYREEE (reference sequence). The CDR3 length is 14 residues. Trimming removed 4 bases from V and 1 base from J, with 10 bases in between. The CDR3 coding sequence is TGTGCCAGCAGCCAAAAGACTGGCACAGATACGCAGTATTTT. Amino acids: CASSQKTGTDTQYF.

The chain has TRBV18 and TRBJ1-2, with 8 positions matching TRBD1. With 8 bases clipped from V and 4 bases from J, the junction kept 3 bases outside the gene matches. CDR1 is KGHSH, CDR2 LQKENI, per germline. This CDR3 has 12 residues. DNA of the CDR3: TGTGCCAGCGGACAGGGAACCTATGGCTACACCTTC. This gives the protein CASGQGTYGYTF.